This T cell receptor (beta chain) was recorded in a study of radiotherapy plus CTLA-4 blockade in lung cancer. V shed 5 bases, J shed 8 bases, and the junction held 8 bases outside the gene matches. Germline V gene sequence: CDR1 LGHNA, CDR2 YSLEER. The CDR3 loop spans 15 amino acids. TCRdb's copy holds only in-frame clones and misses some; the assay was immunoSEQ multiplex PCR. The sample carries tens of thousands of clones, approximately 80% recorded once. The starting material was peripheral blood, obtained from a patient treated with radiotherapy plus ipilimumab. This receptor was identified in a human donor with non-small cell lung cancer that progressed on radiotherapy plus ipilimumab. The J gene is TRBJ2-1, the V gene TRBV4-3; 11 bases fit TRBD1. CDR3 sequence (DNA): TGCGCCAGCAGCTACGGGACAGGGGGTGGTGATGAGCAGTTCTTC. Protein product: CASSYGTGGGDEQFF.